This TCR beta chain was identified during a study of T cell repertoires in aging, cancer and after chemotherapy (dated by TCRdb to between 2017 and 2020). Regarding the research as a whole: Six donor age groups were covered, ranging from 30 or younger up to 70 or older, and each group contained at least three individuals. In the solid tumor group, the paired samples taken before and after chemotherapy came from patients with brain tumors (glioblastoma) who were receiving therapy based on temozolomide. Some 9 million TCR reads were contained in the full dataset. The study profiled peripheral blood TCR beta repertoires from healthy donors and cancer patients to examine immunoaging and T cell reconstitution after chemotherapy. Alongside around 97 healthy donors serving as a reference group, the cohort included some 210 cancer patients, of whom roughly 90 had hematological cancers and some 130 had solid cancers. What the study reported, not specific to this receptor: In healthy donors, the decline in TCR diversity with age was mainly due to loss of richness, whereas in cancer patients loss of evenness also played a role. According to the authors, the repertoire data do not permit conclusions about immunological memory after chemotherapy. In both cancer cohorts, median generation probability rose over the chemotherapy interval, which suggests that the repertoire was reconstituted through rebound thymic output. Compared with age-matched healthy donors, untreated patients with hematological or solid cancers had significantly lower TCR diversity and higher clonality in blood.

Rearranged TRB sequences spanning V, D and J segments were amplified in a multiplex touch-down PCR with a mixed TRB-A/B primer pool. Illumina adapters and sample indices were attached to the amplicons in two consecutive PCR reactions using Phusion HS II polymerase. Amplicons were gel-purified using the NucleoSpin Gel and PCR Clean-up kit and were subsequently checked with Qubit and an Agilent 2100 Bioanalyzer. The libraries were sequenced on an Illumina MiSeq with 600-cycle, single-indexed, paired-end runs. From the authors' description of their analysis: Processing of the TRB sequences was carried out with MiXCR versions 2.12 and 3.0.5. Each unique CDR3 nucleotide sequence was counted as one clone, and only productive sequences with at least two reads were retained. Shannon diversity, evenness, clonality (one minus evenness), and alpha-parameterized diversity profiles from alpha 0 to 5 were included as repertoire metrics. Generation probabilities of clones in paired pre- and post-chemotherapy samples were computed with the IGoR algorithm. The public reads were quality trimmed at Q25 with fastp and then assembled into clones with MiXCR by TCRdb, keeping productive beta chains. Each CDR3 protein appears once, grouped with its most common genes and DNA. TCRdb's processing, not the authors' own work, is the source of the V and J calls. This sample holds about 1,400 distinct CDR3 sequences; about 20% were observed only once. Clones ranked in the top ten supply about 20% of the sample.

Genomic DNA extracted from peripheral blood, rather than sorted cells or RNA, was used as the source for amplification of TCR beta rearrangements. Taken from the germline V gene (reference sequence), the CDR1 and CDR2 loops are WNHNN and SYGVQD. Including the terminal cysteine and phenylalanine, the CDR3 comprises 15 residues. This entry keeps only the CDR3 DNA: 45 bases, framed from base 1. Between the V and J ends, shortened by 3 bases and 1 base respectively, the junction contains 10 bases. As a fraction of the sample, this clonotype is medium-sized (0.01 to 0.1%). Its antigen has not been determined. Base qualities are not provided; no much larger clone lies one nucleotide away.

The TCR originated in a human donor with a solid tumor. The rearranged segments are TRBV10-1 and TRBJ2-1, and the D gene may be TRBD1, 6 bases matching. Sequences were obtained from blood. The DNA sequence is TGCGCCAGCAGTGAAGGGCAGGGGTCCTACAATGAGCAGTTCTTC. The translation is CASSEGQGSYNEQFF.